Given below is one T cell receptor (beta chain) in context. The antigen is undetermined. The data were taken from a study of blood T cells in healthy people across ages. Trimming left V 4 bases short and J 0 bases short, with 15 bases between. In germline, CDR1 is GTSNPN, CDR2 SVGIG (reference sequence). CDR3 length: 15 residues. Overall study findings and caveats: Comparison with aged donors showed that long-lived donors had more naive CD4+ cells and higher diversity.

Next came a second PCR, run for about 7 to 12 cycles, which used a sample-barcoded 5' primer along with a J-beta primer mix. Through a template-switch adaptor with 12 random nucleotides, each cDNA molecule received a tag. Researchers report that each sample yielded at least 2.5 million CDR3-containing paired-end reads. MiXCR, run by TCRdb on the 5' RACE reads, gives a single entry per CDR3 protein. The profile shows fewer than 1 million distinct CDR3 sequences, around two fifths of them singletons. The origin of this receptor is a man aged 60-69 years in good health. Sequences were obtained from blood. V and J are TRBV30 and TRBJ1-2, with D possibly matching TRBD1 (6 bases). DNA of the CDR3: TGTGCCTGGAAAACGCCAGGGGCGTCTAACTATGGCTACACCTTC. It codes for CAWKTPGASNYGYTF.